Below, 28 T cell receptor beta chains from the same sample are listed, as sequenced in a study of B cell selection in AIRE deficiency. CD4+CD127+ cells were sorted as the conventional CD4 T cells. The data were produced by immunoSEQ multiplex PCR, yet TCRdb's version contains in-frame clones alone and is incomplete. The sample yields 20,000 to 25,000 clones, almost 97% seen once. The sequenced material came from conventional CD4+ T cells sorted from PBMCs. The receptor source for this set is a human donor with AIRE deficiency.

This chain links TRBV11-3 with TRBJ1-1, with 8 bases matching TRBD1. After removal of 3 bases from V and 5 bases from J, the junction contained 5 bases not matched to a gene. This CDR3 contains 14 residues. Germline V lookup: CDR1 SGHNT, CDR2 YENEEA. Here the CDR3 DNA reads TGTGCCAGCAGCTTTGGCAGGGGGCGGACTGAAGCTTTCTTT. It specifies CASSFGRGRTEAFF. The full variable domain, rest sourced from reference TRBV11-3 and TRBJ1-1, is EAGVVQSPRYKIIEKKQPVAFWCNPISGHNTLYWYLQNLGQGPELLIRYENEEAVDDSQLPKDRFSAERLKGVDSTLKIQPAELGDSAVYLCASSFGRGRTEAFFGQGTRLTVV.

The V call is TRBV4-3, the J call TRBJ1-2; possibly TRBD1 for D (5 bases). The CDR3 is 12 amino acids. Trimming shortened V by 6 bases and J by 5 bases, and 10 bases separated the two germline ends. Germline assignment: CDR1 LGHNA and CDR2 YSLEER. CDR3 nucleotides: TGCGCCAGCAGTCGGGGACGGTATGGCTACACCTTC. This encodes CASSRGRYGYTF.

The rearrangement links TRBV28 to TRBJ2-5, with 8 bases identical to TRBD2. V was clipped by 7 bases and J by 5 bases; unmatched bases: 9. CDR3 length: 14 amino acids. Per germline, CDR1 MDHEN and CDR2 SYDVKM. The CDR3 region has the DNA TGTGCCAGCACCCCCGGGGGGGGAAAGGAGACCCAGTACTTC. Residues: CASTPGGGKETQYF. The full variable domain, in which reference TRBV28 and TRBJ2-5 provide the parts outside the CDR3, is DVKVTQSSRYLVKRTGEKVFLECVQDMDHENMFWYRQDPGLGLRLIYFSYDVKMKEKGDIPEGYSVSREKKERFSLILESASTNQTSMYLCASTPGGGKETQYFGPGTRLLVL.

The J gene is TRBJ2-7, the V gene TRBV6-5; 8 bases line up with TRBD1. The CDR3 spans 16 residues. Germline V gives CDR1 MNHEY, CDR2 SVGAGI. Germline trimming cut 0 bases from V and 5 bases from J; bases unmatched to any gene: 9. Here the CDR3 DNA reads TGTGCCAGCAGTTACTCATTCAGACAGGGGTTCAACGAGCAGTACTTC. It codes for CASSYSFRQGFNEQYF.

The V gene is TRBV4-3, the J gene TRBJ2-5, with 12 bases lining up with TRBD2. The CDR3 spans 17 residues. Unmatched junction bases numbered 10, after V lost 3 bases and J lost 5 bases. CDR1 is LGHNA and CDR2 is YSLEER in the germline V gene. The CDR3 bases are TGCGCCAGCAGCCAGTTACCTAGCGGGAGGGCGTCGGAGACCCAGTACTTC. Translated: CASSQLPSGRASETQYF.

The CDR3 here is CASSLKTPYEQYF. As DNA, the CDR3 is TGTGCCAGTAGTTTGAAGACTCCCTACGAGCAGTACTTC. This sequence joins TRBV19 and TRBJ2-7; D is unclear. Per germline, CDR1 LNHDA and CDR2 SQIVND (reference sequence). This CDR3 spans 13 amino acids. V gave up 5 bases and J gave up 2 bases, with 10 bases separating them.

The chain is built from TRBV10-3 and TRBJ1-5, with TRBD1 matching over 7 bases. The ends lost 3 bases at V and 1 base at J; junction bases unmatched: 6. Germline V lookup: CDR1 ENHRY, CDR2 SYGVKD. The CDR3 has 16 residues. Here the CDR3 DNA reads TGTGCCATCAGTGATTGGGCAGGGGGAAGCAATCAGCCCCAGCATTTT. It encodes CAISDWAGGSNQPQHF.

The chain recombines TRBV6-5 with TRBJ2-5; 7 bases map to TRBD2. J gave up 5 bases and V 1 base, and 7 bases lay outside the gene matches. Germline values: CDR1 MNHEY, CDR2 SVGAGI. The CDR3 runs to 15 residues. The DNA of the CDR3 is TGTGCCAGCAGTTACTTATACGGGGGGACGGAGACCCAGTACTTC. Its translation: CASSYLYGGTETQYF.

The chain carries TRBV5-4 and TRBJ2-3, with D unresolved. CDR1 is SGHNT, CDR2 YYREEE, per germline (reference sequence). Trimming took 0 bases from V and 0 from J, leaving 2 bases between them. The CDR3 runs 13 residues. CDR3 sequence reads: CASSLGSTDTQYF. The CDR3 coding sequence is TGTGCCAGCAGCTTGGGAAGCACAGATACGCAGTATTTT.

The chain is built from TRBV5-1 and TRBJ1-1; the match to TRBD1 covers 7 bases. There are 14 residues in the CDR3. After removal of 0 bases from V and 5 bases from J, the junction contained 4 bases not matched to a gene. Germline CDR1 is SGHRS and CDR2 is YFSETQ. The CDR3, as DNA: TGCGCCAGCAGCTTGGCTGACAGGGTGACTGAAGCTTTCTTT. It translates to CASSLADRVTEAFF.

The rearrangement links TRBV27 to TRBJ1-2; the D gene is possibly TRBD1 (5 bases). Germline V gene data show CDR1 as MNHEY and CDR2 as SMNVEV (reference sequence). The CDR3 is 13 residues long. The V gene lost 3 bases and the J gene lost 8 bases, with 13 bases spanning the gap. The CDR3 sequence: CASSFAGLGGYTF. In nucleotides, the CDR3 is TGTGCCAGCAGTTTCGCAGGGCTAGGGGGCTACACCTTC.

This clone was seen only once. The same CDR3 arises from other DNA sequences in this sample as well. This chain connects TRBV5-1 to TRBJ2-5; D may be TRBD1 or TRBD2 (5 bases each). The CDR3 is 14 amino acids. V shed 4 bases and J shed 5 bases, with 15 bases lying between them. Germline V gene lookup returns CDR1 SGHRS and CDR2 YFSETQ. The CDR3 here is CASSGRTGRETQYF. In DNA form, the CDR3 reads TGCGCCAGCAGCGGGCGGACGGGGCGGGAGACCCAGTACTTC.

The rearrangement uses TRBV7-2 and TRBJ1-1, with 7 bases aligning to TRBD1. The length of the CDR3 is 14 residues. Trimming at V came to 3 bases and at J to 4 bases, leaving 5 bases not matched to a gene. Germline CDR1 is SGHTA and CDR2 is FQGNSA. In DNA, the CDR3 is TGTGCCAGCAGCTTTGGACAGGTAACCACTGAAGCTTTCTTT. Translation: CASSFGQVTTEAFF.

This clone was recorded only once. The chain has TRBV7-6 and TRBJ1-2; D may be TRBD1 (6 bases). The germline V gene encodes CDR1 SGHVS and CDR2 FNYEAQ. V gave up 0 bases and J gave up 2 bases, with 16 bases separating them. The CDR3 runs 17 residues. The CDR3 nucleotides are TGTGCCAGCAGCTTAGCGGGGGGGCAGAGCCCCAACTATGGCTACACCTTC. This sequence encodes CASSLAGGQSPNYGYTF.

This clone was seen only once. The rearrangement uses TRBV7-3 and TRBJ2-7; perhaps D is TRBD1 or TRBD2 (5 bases each). Trimming took 5 bases from V and 0 from J, leaving 17 bases between them. CDR1 SGHTA and CDR2 FQGTGA come from the germline V gene. CDR3 size: 16 residues. CDR3 nucleotides: TGTGCCAGCAGCCCCCGGGGCCCGCCGAGCTCCTACGAGCAGTACTTC. Translated: CASSPRGPPSSYEQYF.

This rearrangement joins TRBV6-5 to TRBJ1-2, with D unresolved. The CDR3 has 15 amino acids. Looked up from germline, CDR1 is MNHEY and CDR2 is SVGAGI. V was pared by 4 bases and J by 3 bases, with 15 bases between. CDR3 nucleotide sequence: TGTGCCAGCAGTTCCGAAGGAGGGAACCACTATGGCTACACCTTC. Its translation is CASSSEGGNHYGYTF.

This clone has just a few counts. The J gene is TRBJ1-2, the V gene TRBV4-2, with a possible D match to TRBD1 (6 bases). The CDR3 covers 14 residues. Trimming stripped 2 bases from V and 4 bases from J, with 11 bases between. Germline assignment: CDR1 LGHNA and CDR2 YNFKEQ. Here the CDR3 reads CASSQIPGAYGYTF. The CDR3 nucleotides are TGTGCCAGCAGCCAAATTCCGGGGGCCTATGGCTACACCTTC.

The V call is TRBV9, the J call TRBJ2-2, with 8 bases that match TRBD1. Germline trimming cut 4 bases from V and 5 bases from J; bases unmatched to any gene: 4. Per the germline V gene, CDR1 is SGDLS and CDR2 is YYNGEE. The CDR3 covers 14 residues. The CDR3 nucleotides read TGTGCCAGCAGCACAGGACAGGGAACCGGGGAGCTGTTTTTT. It translates to CASSTGQGTGELFF.

V is TRBV5-1 and J is TRBJ1-6; a weak D match, TRBD1 (6 bases). This CDR3 contains 13 residues. CDR1 is SGHRS and CDR2 is YFSETQ in the germline V gene. Trimming cost V 6 bases and J 7 bases, with 11 bases left between them. The CDR3, as DNA: TGCGCCAGCACTCAGGGGCCCAATTCACCCCTCCACTTT. This gives the protein CASTQGPNSPLHF. The full variable domain, in which reference TRBV5-1 and TRBJ1-6 provide the parts outside the CDR3, is KAGVTQTPRYLIKTRGQQVTLSCSPISGHRSVSWYQQTPGQGLQFLFEYFSETQRNKGNFPGRFSGRQFSNSRSEMNVSTLELGDSALYLCASTQGPNSPLHFGNGTRLTVT.

This clone appeared a single time. The V call is TRBV29-1, the J call TRBJ2-5; 7 positions match TRBD2. Germline V gene data show CDR1 as SQVTM and CDR2 as ANQGSEA. V gave up 7 bases and J gave up 5 bases; unmatched junction bases: 10. The CDR3 length is 13 residues. The CDR3 region is CSAGAGERETQYF. The CDR3 DNA sequence: TGCAGCGCTGGGGCGGGAGAACGTGAGACCCAGTACTTC.

The chain has TRBV20-1 and TRBJ2-3; D ambiguous. CDR1 and CDR2 from the germline V gene are DFQATT and SNEGSKA (reference sequence). The CDR3 consists of 11 residues. Trimming left V 1 base short and J 5 bases short, with 4 bases between. CDR3 nucleotides: TGCAGTGCTAGAGGGCTAGATACGCAGTATTTT. Protein: CSARGLDTQYF.

The gene calls are TRBV5-1 and TRBJ1-1, with D possibly TRBD1 on 6 matching bases. Trimming pared 4 bases from V and 0 bases from J, leaving 10 bases between. From germline, CDR1 is SGHRS and CDR2 YFSETQ. The CDR3 runs to 14 residues. CDR3 residues: CASSQTGMNTEAFF. The CDR3 DNA is TGCGCCAGCAGCCAAACAGGGATGAACACTGAAGCTTTCTTT. The full variable domain, rest sourced from reference TRBV5-1 and TRBJ1-1, is KAGVTQTPRYLIKTRGQQVTLSCSPISGHRSVSWYQQTPGQGLQFLFEYFSETQRNKGNFPGRFSGRQFSNSRSEMNVSTLELGDSALYLCASSQTGMNTEAFFGQGTRLTVV.

This rearrangement joins TRBV5-8 to TRBJ2-5; either TRBD1 or TRBD2 may fit D (5 bases each). Germline V lookup: CDR1 SGHTS, CDR2 YDEGEE. V dropped 3 bases and J dropped 4 bases, with 10 bases sitting between them. CDR3 size: 13 residues. For the CDR3, the DNA is TGTGCCAGCAGCTCCGGGGCCGGAGAGACCCAGTACTTC. Translation: CASSSGAGETQYF.

The chain carries TRBV5-1 and TRBJ1-4; no reliable D call. V lost 2 bases and J lost 0, with 8 bases in between. Germline V CDR1 and CDR2: SGHRS, YFSETQ. The CDR3 covers 15 residues. The CDR3 DNA is TGCGCCAGCAGCTTAGGCCCAGCAACTAATGAAAAACTGTTTTTT. Translated, it gives CASSLGPATNEKLFF.

This chain links TRBV6-5 with TRBJ2-3, with D unresolved. Germline assignment: CDR1 MNHEY and CDR2 SVGAGI. The V and J ends lost 0 bases and 5 bases respectively, with 12 bases between them. The CDR3 extends over 15 amino acids. The CDR3 here is CASSYSMTSGDTQYF. The CDR3 bases are TGTGCCAGCAGTTACTCGATGACCTCGGGAGATACGCAGTATTTT.

The chain carries TRBV27 and TRBJ2-3, with TRBD1 matching 7 bases. Germline V gene lookup returns CDR1 MNHEY and CDR2 SMNVEV (reference sequence). The junction had 16 bases not matched to a gene; V was cut back by 7 bases and J by 3 bases. CDR3 size: 17 residues. This CDR3 reads CASTLPRDRLRTDTQYF. The CDR3 region has the DNA TGTGCCAGCACCCTGCCCCGGGACAGACTGCGGACAGATACGCAGTATTTT.

The chain joins TRBV6-5 to TRBJ2-5; D is possibly TRBD2 (5 bases). With 0 bases removed from V and 1 base from J, the gap between germline ends came to 9 bases. CDR3 length: 15 amino acids. The germline V gene encodes CDR1 MNHEY and CDR2 SVGAGI. CDR3 loop: CASSYSRVLQETQYF. Written as DNA, the CDR3 is TGTGCCAGCAGTTACTCGAGGGTACTCCAAGAGACCCAGTACTTC.

The rearrangement links TRBV5-5 to TRBJ1-1, with unresolved D. CDR1 is SGHKS, CDR2 YYEKEE, per germline (reference sequence). V dropped 2 bases and J dropped 3 bases, with 8 bases sitting between them. CDR3 length equals 13 residues. CDR3: CASSFSVDTEAFF. The CDR3 coding sequence is TGTGCCAGCAGCTTTTCGGTAGACACTGAAGCTTTCTTT.